This T cell receptor (beta chain) was sequenced in a study of blood T cell repertoires in COVID-19. Study-level information: Both acute and convalescent COVID-19 samples were obtained from the United States, Italy and Spain.

As regards this clone: This sample also contains other DNA sequences that code for the same CDR3.

The length of the CDR3 is 12 residues. The V gene lost 4 bases and the J gene lost 8 bases, with 11 bases spanning the gap. In the original processing: Estimated nucleated cell counts came from reference gene primer amplification. The method was immunoSEQ multiplex PCR; TCRdb's version includes in-frame clones alone and lacks a portion of them. V and J calls and clone size come straight from that table; D and trimming were deduced from the DNA. The data contain about 240,000 clones, approximately 78% of them singletons. The sequence was collected from a young woman with acute or convalescent COVID-19. V is TRBV12-3 or TRBV12-4 and J is TRBJ1-2, with a possible D match to TRBD1 (6 bases). The material sequenced was peripheral blood. CDR3 sequence (DNA): TGTGCCAGCAGTTATGGGGGCCTCGGCTACACCTTC. Translation gives CASSYGGLGYTF.